Included here is one TCR beta chain sequence, with context. This clonotype occurred a few times. Its antigen is currently not known. No base quality values were provided; no much bigger clone lies one nucleotide off. In the ophthalmopathy patients, disease was moderately to severely active, with a Clinical Activity Score of 3 or more, a NOSPECS grade of 4 or more, and a duration of less than 3 months. Patients with uncontrolled infections, other autoimmune diseases, pregnancy or lactation were excluded. Diagnoses were based on clinical symptoms, serum thyroxine and TRAb, thyroid ultrasound and orbital computed tomography. PBMCs were isolated from about 9.2 ml of fresh peripheral blood by Ficoll-Paque density gradient centrifugation. Total RNA was extracted with Trizol reagent, and quality was checked on an Agilent 2100 Bioanalyzer. TCR beta CDR3 regions were amplified from RNA transcripts. The first round of RT-PCR for the TCR CDR3 was performed with the HTBI primer set and the Qiagen OneStep RT-PCR kit. Libraries were constructed in a second round of multiplex PCR, after which size selection and purification were carried out. Sequencing of the libraries was done on an Illumina HiSeq2000 using paired-end 100 bp reads. The published analysis was carried out like this. Raw data were processed with SOAPnuke, discarding reads with adapters, uncalled bases, mean Phred below 15, or no exact constant-primer or identifier match. High-quality paired reads were merged using COPE v1.2.5, and each unique nucleotide sequence was defined as a clonotype. Clonotypes were aligned to IMGT TRBV, TRBD and TRBJ reference segments using MiTCR v1.1. Analysis was restricted to V-J combinations with a frequency above 0.0001, which covered about 99% of repertoires. A TCS score was defined as the ratio between F50 (clonal expansion) and ExV (chaos), using BLOSUM62-based TCRdist between CDR3 peptides within each V-J. Welch's t-statistics and random forest reduced roughly 540 V-J features to 13, which were used in a naive Bayes classifier (R e1071). In TCRdb, the public reads were trimmed at Q25 with fastp and aligned with MiXCR, with productive beta chains retained. Merged by CDR3 protein, the rows form single entries marked with the most common genes and DNA. TCRdb's processing, not the study's, gives the V and J calls here. This sample has around 570,000 distinct CDR3 sequences in its table, and roughly 21% of those were observed once. Roughly 47% of the sample is in the top ten clones.

In the germline V gene, CDR1 corresponds to SGHTS and CDR2 to YDEGEE. At the junction V is shortened by 7 bases and J by 3 bases, with 13 bases in between. Spanning cysteine to phenylalanine, the CDR3 consists of 14 amino acids. Here the CDR3 DNA is all that survives: 42 bases in frame from base 1. This sample stems from a study of T cells in Graves' hyperthyroidism and ophthalmopathy (dated by TCRdb to between 2018 and 2020). For the study in its entirety: Peripheral blood samples were taken at initial diagnosis, before any treatment was given. The 100 discovery patients were randomly split 7:3 into training and test sets. The study also compared thyroid tissue and blood T-cell repertoires from more than five Graves' hyperthyroidism patients. To identify TCR V-J signatures that set the groups apart, the researchers used a discovery cohort of about a hundred patients, made up of around 42 with Graves' ophthalmopathy and about 55 with stable Graves' hyperthyroidism. After blood sampling, hyperthyroidism patients were treated with methimazole at a starting dose of 30 mg daily, and ophthalmopathy patients were treated with high-dose intravenous methylprednisolone. An independent validation cohort of 18 to 20 hyperthyroidism patients and approximately 17 patients who later progressed to ophthalmopathy tested prospective prediction of ophthalmopathy. TCR Vbeta CDR3 sequencing of 130 to 150 peripheral blood samples (over 40 ophthalmopathy, about 74 hyperthyroidism and roughly 17 progressor patients) is reported in the paper. The research as a whole found: No statistical method was used to fix the sample size in advance, and group allocation was not hidden from the investigators. Ophthalmopathy was separated from stable hyperthyroidism by a 13 V-J signature model, with around 88% sensitivity and just over 81% specificity obtained in cross-validation and 80%/75% obtained in testing. Blood samples also contained most of the expanded thyroid clonotypes (frequency above 0.001), which suggests that blood repertoires may reflect thyroid immune responses. During validation, the model predicted progression to ophthalmopathy a median of around 6 months ahead of onset, with almost 71% sensitivity and about 75% specificity.

The sequenced material came from blood. The chain joins TRBV5-8 to TRBJ2-2; confidence is insufficient to name the D gene. The receptor was isolated from a man aged 35-49 years with Graves' ophthalmopathy. The CDR3 has the sequence CASQFLTDTGELFF. The nucleotide sequence reads as follows: TGTGCCAGCCAGTTCCTCACCGACACCGGGGAGCTGTTTTTT.